Below, 12 T cell receptor beta chains from the same sample are listed, as sequenced in a study of graft-versus-host responses after intestinal transplantation. Their antigen targets remain unknown. The repertoire was sequenced with immunoSEQ multiplex PCR; TCRdb's copy has only in-frame clones and lacks some. This sample has roughly 50,000 clones, with 85% to 95% found just once. Sequenced material: unstimulated CD4+ T cells sorted from spleen or lymph node cells, taken before transplant. The source of these receptors is a human donor who was the organ donor for an intestinal transplant.

This chain links TRBV19 with TRBJ2-1; maybe TRBD2 (6 bases). Germline lookup yields CDR1 LNHDA and CDR2 SQIVND (reference sequence). The CDR3 runs 16 residues. The germline V and J ends were trimmed by 5 bases and 7 bases, with 21 bases remaining between them. The CDR3 region has the DNA TGTGCCAGTAGTTTCCGTTCGGCTCGGGAGATTAATGAGCAGTTCTTC. As protein: CASSFRSAREINEQFF.

This chain links TRBV7-2 with TRBJ2-3; no clear D. CDR3 length equals 11 residues. V was trimmed by 3 bases and J by 2 bases, leaving 0 bases between them. Looked up from germline, CDR1 is SGHTA and CDR2 is FQGNSA. This CDR3 is CASSFTDTQYF. The DNA of the CDR3 is TGTGCCAGCAGCTTCACAGATACGCAGTATTTT. Drawing the rest from reference TRBV7-2 and TRBJ2-3, the complete variable domain is GAGVSQSPSNKVTEKGKDVELRCDPISGHTALYWYRQSLGQGLEFLIYFQGNSAPDKSGLPSDRFSAERTGGSVSTLTIQRTQQEDSAVYLCASSFTDTQYFGPGTRLTVL.

The chain recombines TRBV28 with TRBJ2-3; 7 bases match TRBD1. CDR3 length: 17 residues. V gave up 1 base and J gave up 0 bases; unmatched junction bases: 7. Germline CDR1 MDHEN, CDR2 SYDVKM. The CDR3 here is CASSLSPGGHSTDTQYF. CDR3 bases: TGTGCCAGCAGTTTATCCCCAGGGGGACATAGCACAGATACGCAGTATTTT.

This clone has just one count. CDR3 loop: CASRDGLGGVHEQYF. CDR3 DNA sequence: TGTGCCAGCAGGGACGGGCTAGGCGGGGTCCACGAGCAGTACTTC. The genes are TRBV28 and TRBJ2-7; D possibly corresponds to TRBD2 (6 bases). Per germline, CDR1 MDHEN and CDR2 SYDVKM. This CDR3 region has 15 residues. Trimming pared 6 bases from V and 5 bases from J, leaving 20 bases between.

The genes are TRBV18 and TRBJ1-1, with D hard to call. V lost 3 bases and J 4 bases, leaving 18 bases between the germline ends. From germline, CDR1 is KGHSH and CDR2 LQKENI. This CDR3 has 16 amino acids. CDR3 residues: CASSPETLRPGTEAFF. The CDR3 DNA sequence: TGTGCCAGCTCACCTGAGACATTGCGGCCGGGCACTGAAGCTTTCTTT.

On this clone itself: This sample also contains other DNA sequences that code for the same CDR3. The rearrangement links TRBV7-2 to TRBJ2-3, with D unclear. The germline gives CDR1 SGHTA, CDR2 FQGNSA. This CDR3 contains 11 residues. V dropped 2 bases and J dropped 3 bases, with 0 bases sitting between them. The CDR3: CASSLTDTQYF. The CDR3 coding sequence is TGTGCCAGCAGCTTAACAGATACGCAGTATTTT.

This clone was counted a single time. This sequence joins TRBV6-5 and TRBJ1-1, with D unclear. In germline, CDR1 is MNHEY, CDR2 SVGAGI. The germline V and J ends were trimmed by 2 bases and 8 bases, with 9 bases remaining between them. The CDR3 spans 12 residues. CDR3 sequence (DNA): TGTGCCAGCAGTTACGTTGCTCTAGAAGCTTTCTTT. Its translation is CASSYVALEAFF.

V gene TRBV7-2 combines with J gene TRBJ2-2; 8 nucleotides line up with TRBD2. Per the germline V gene, CDR1 is SGHTA and CDR2 is FQGNSA. The length of the CDR3 is 16 residues. The trim removed 3 bases at V and 2 bases at J, leaving 5 bases unmatched. The CDR3 nucleotides read TGTGCCAGCAGCTTGAGACTAGCGACCAACACCGGGGAGCTGTTTTTT. Translating it yields CASSLRLATNTGELFF.

V usage is TRBV6-5 and J usage is TRBJ2-5; TRBD1 matches at 9 bases. This CDR3 has 14 residues. Germline V gene sequence: CDR1 MNHEY, CDR2 SVGAGI. V was clipped by 9 bases and J by 4 bases; unmatched bases: 9. The CDR3 is CARMTRTGVETQYF. DNA of the CDR3: TGTGCCAGGATGACCCGGACAGGGGTAGAGACCCAGTACTTC.

This rearrangement joins TRBV11-2 to TRBJ2-5; 10 bases fit TRBD2. Germline V gene sequence: CDR1 SGHAT, CDR2 FQNNGV. This CDR3 is 15 amino acids long. J lost 4 bases, V lost 0 bases, and 2 bases had no gene match. CDR3 in DNA: TGTGCCAGCAGCTTAGATTCTAGCGGGAGAGAGACCCAGTACTTC. It yields the protein CASSLDSSGRETQYF. Full variable domain (outside the CDR3, taken from reference TRBV11-2 and TRBJ2-5): EAGVAQSPRYKIIEKRQSVAFWCNPISGHATLYWYQQILGQGPKLLIQFQNNGVVDDSQLPKDRFSAERLKGVDSTLKIQPAKLEDSAVYLCASSLDSSGRETQYFGPGTRLLVL.

The rearrangement uses TRBV4-1 and TRBJ1-1; a weak D match, TRBD1 (6 bases). Germline V gene lookup returns CDR1 MGHRA and CDR2 YSYEKL. This CDR3 contains 15 residues. Trimming took off 1 base at V and 6 bases at J, with 15 bases between the two ends. The CDR3 nucleotides read TGCGCCAGCAGCCAAGCCGAACCCAGGGGTGCTGAAGCTTTCTTT. Its protein product is CASSQAEPRGAEAFF.

The genes are TRBV5-1 and TRBJ2-1; possible D gene TRBD2, 5 bases. The CDR3 runs 15 residues. Trimming stripped 2 bases from V and 2 bases from J, with 11 bases between. Germline CDR1 is SGHRS and CDR2 is YFSETQ. In DNA form, the CDR3 reads TGCGCCAGCAGCTTCGAGGGAGTAACCTACAATGAGCAGTTCTTC. Translation gives CASSFEGVTYNEQFF.